This T cell receptor (beta chain) derives from a study of blood T cell repertoires in COVID-19. Study as a whole: Samples of COVID-19 (acute and convalescent) were obtained from the United States, Italy and Spain.

As originally analysed: It was from reference gene primer amplification that nucleated cell counts were estimated. The method was immunoSEQ multiplex PCR; TCRdb's version includes in-frame clones alone and lacks a portion of them. V and J calls and clone size are copied from that table; D and trimming were computed from the DNA. The profile covers about 25,000 clones, with about 80% appearing a single time and about 1.8% taken by the ten largest. The CDR3 covers 11 residues. V lost 6 bases, J lost 4 bases, and 7 bases lay in between. Germline loops: CDR1 MNHEY, CDR2 SVGAGI. The sample consisted of peripheral blood. The chain employs TRBV6-5 and TRBJ2-7; D remains ambiguous. The TCR sequence derives from a man at least 80 years old with active or convalescent COVID-19. The CDR3 bases are TGTGCCAGCAGGAGTTTGTACGAGCAGTACTTC. Protein sequence: CASRSLYEQYF.